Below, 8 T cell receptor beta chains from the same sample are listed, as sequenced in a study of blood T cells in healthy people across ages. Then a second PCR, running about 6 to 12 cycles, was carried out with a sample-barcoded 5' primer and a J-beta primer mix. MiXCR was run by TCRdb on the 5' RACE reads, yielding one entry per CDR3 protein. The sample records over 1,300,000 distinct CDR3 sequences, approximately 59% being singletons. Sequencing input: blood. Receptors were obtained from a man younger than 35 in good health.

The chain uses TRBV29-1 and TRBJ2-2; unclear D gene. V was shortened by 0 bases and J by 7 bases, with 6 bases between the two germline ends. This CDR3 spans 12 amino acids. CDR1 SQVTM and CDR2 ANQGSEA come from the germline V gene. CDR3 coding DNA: TGCAGCGTTGAAGATCGATACGGGGAGCTGTTTTTT. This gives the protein CSVEDRYGELFF.

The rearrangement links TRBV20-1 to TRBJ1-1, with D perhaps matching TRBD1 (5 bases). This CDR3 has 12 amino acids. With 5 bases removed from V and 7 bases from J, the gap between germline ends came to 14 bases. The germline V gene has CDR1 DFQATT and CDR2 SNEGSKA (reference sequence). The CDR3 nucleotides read TGCAGTGCTGCCTCAGGGCTCCTTGAAGCTTTCTTT. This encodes CSAASGLLEAFF.

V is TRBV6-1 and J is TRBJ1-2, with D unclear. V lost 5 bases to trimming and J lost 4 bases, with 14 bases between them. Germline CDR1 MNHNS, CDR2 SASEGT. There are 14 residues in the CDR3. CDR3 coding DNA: TGTGCCAGCAGTCCCCAAGGGAACGGCTATGGCTACACCTTC. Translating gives CASSPQGNGYGYTF.

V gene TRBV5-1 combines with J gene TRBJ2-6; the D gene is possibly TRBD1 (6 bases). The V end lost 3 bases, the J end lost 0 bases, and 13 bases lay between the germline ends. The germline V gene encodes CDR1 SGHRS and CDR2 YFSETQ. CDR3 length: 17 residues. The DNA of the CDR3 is TGCGCCAGCAGCTCGGACAGTTTTGACTCTGGGGCCAACGTCCTGACTTTC. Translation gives CASSSDSFDSGANVLTF.

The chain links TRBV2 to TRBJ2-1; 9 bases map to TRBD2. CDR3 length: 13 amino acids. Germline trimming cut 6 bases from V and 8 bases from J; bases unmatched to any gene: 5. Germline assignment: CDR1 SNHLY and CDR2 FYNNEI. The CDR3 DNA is TGTGCCAGCAGGCGGGAGGGTATGGATGAGCAGTTCTTC. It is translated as CASRREGMDEQFF.

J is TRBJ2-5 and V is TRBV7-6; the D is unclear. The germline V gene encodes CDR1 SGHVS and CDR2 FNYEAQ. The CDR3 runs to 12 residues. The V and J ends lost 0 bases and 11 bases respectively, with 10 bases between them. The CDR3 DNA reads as TGTGCCAGCAGCTTAGCTTTGAGTGAGCAGTACTTC. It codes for CASSLALSEQYF.

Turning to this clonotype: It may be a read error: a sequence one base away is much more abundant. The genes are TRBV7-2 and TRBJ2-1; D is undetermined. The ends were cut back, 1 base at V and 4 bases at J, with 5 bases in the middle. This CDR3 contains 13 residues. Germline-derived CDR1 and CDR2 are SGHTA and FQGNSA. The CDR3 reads CASSLEDYNEQFF. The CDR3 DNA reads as TGTGCCAGCAGCTTAGAGGATTACAATGAGCAGTTCTTC.

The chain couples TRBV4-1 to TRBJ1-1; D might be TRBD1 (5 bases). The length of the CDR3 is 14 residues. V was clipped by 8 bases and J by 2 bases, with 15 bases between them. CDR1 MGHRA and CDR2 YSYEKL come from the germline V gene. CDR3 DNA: TGCGCCAGCCGACTAGAGACAGCTAACACTGAAGCTTTCTTT. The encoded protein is CASRLETANTEAFF.